Below are 21 T cell receptor beta chains sequenced from a single sample in a study of molecular identifiers for immune sequencing clone quantification. TCRdb used MiXCR to reprocess the PCR reads, holding one entry per CDR3 protein. There are 250,000 to 350,000 distinct CDR3 sequences in the sample; around a fifth occur only once, and under 0.95% lies in the top ten. Sequenced material: naive CD8+ T cells from blood, with Jurkat cell RNA spiked in. Noted subset: FACS-sorted CD8+CD4-CCR7+CD45RA+ naive T cells. The source is a human donor in good health. Some libraries in this study had Jurkat cell RNA spiked in.

Concerning this clonotype itself: This may be a read error, as it is one base from a much larger clone. The chain employs TRBV6-2 or TRBV6-3 and TRBJ1-5, with D perhaps matching TRBD1 (6 bases). The CDR3 consists of 16 residues. CDR1 MNHEY and CDR2 SVGEGT come from the germline V gene. The CDR3, as DNA: TGTGCCAGCAGCCCTAGACAGGTCGAGAGCAATCGGCCCCAGCATTTT. Amino acids: CASSPRQVESNRPQHF.

This clonotype was counted at least ten times. The V and J genes are TRBV7-9 and TRBJ2-7; D perhaps matches TRBD2 (6 bases). The CDR3 sequence is 13 residues long. V was trimmed by 5 bases and J by 5 bases, leaving 13 bases between them. Looked up from germline, CDR1 is SEHNR and CDR2 is FQNEAQ (reference sequence). CDR3 bases: TGTGCCAGCAGCAATTCGGGGACTGACGAGCAGTACTTC. The encoded protein is CASSNSGTDEQYF.

As regards this clonotype: With a much larger clone just one base away, this may be a read error. CDR3 region: CASRATAFSTDTQYF. CDR3 DNA: TGTGCCAGCAGGGCCACAGCATTTAGCACAGATACGCAGTATTTT. The chain carries TRBV9 and TRBJ2-3; no clear D. V was trimmed by 5 bases and J by 0 bases, leaving 13 bases between them. The CDR3 sequence is 15 residues long. CDR1 and CDR2 (germline): SGDLS, YYNGEE.

This clonotype was detected ten times or more. CDR3 bases: TGTGCCAGCAGCTTAGGTTTTGCGGGAAACTACGAGCAGTACTTC. It is translated as CASSLGFAGNYEQYF. V usage is TRBV7-9 and J usage is TRBJ2-7, with D perhaps matching TRBD2 (6 bases). The CDR3 loop spans 15 amino acids. Germline V gene sequence: CDR1 SEHNR, CDR2 FQNEAQ (reference sequence). Trimming took 1 base from V and 3 from J, leaving 13 bases between them. Supplemented by reference TRBV7-9 and TRBJ2-7, the full variable domain reads DTGVSQNPRHKITKRGQNVTFRCDPISEHNRLYWYRQTLGQGPEFLTYFQNEAQLEKSRLLSDRFSAERPKGSFSTLEIQRTEQGDSAMYLCASSLGFAGNYEQYFGPGTRLTVT.

This clonotype was counted at least ten times. This sequence joins TRBV7-9 and TRBJ1-3; D is ambiguous. The V end lost 5 bases, the J end lost 4 bases, and 18 bases lay between the germline ends. CDR1 and CDR2 from the germline V gene are SEHNR and FQNEAQ (reference sequence). The CDR3 contains 16 residues. For the CDR3, the DNA is TGTGCCAGCAGCCCCCTTCGGGATCCGAGGGGAAACACCATATATTTT. It specifies CASSPLRDPRGNTIYF. The full variable domain, completed using reference TRBV7-9 and TRBJ1-3, is DTGVSQNPRHKITKRGQNVTFRCDPISEHNRLYWYRQTLGQGPEFLTYFQNEAQLEKSRLLSDRFSAERPKGSFSTLEIQRTEQGDSAMYLCASSPLRDPRGNTIYFGEGSWLTVV.

This clonotype was recorded at least ten times. The CDR3 is CASSWRGDQYF. The CDR3 DNA reads TGTGCCAGCAGCTGGCGCGGGGACCAGTACTTC. The J gene is TRBJ2-7, the V gene TRBV7-9, with D possibly matching TRBD2 (6 bases). Germline lookup yields CDR1 SEHNR and CDR2 FQNEAQ (reference sequence). This CDR3 is 11 amino acids long. Trimming stripped 4 bases from V and 10 bases from J, with 11 bases between.

Concerning this clonotype itself: A much larger clone is a single base away; this may be a read error. The CDR3 sequence: CASTGTAWSDEQYF. Written as DNA, the CDR3 is TGTGCCAGCACCGGAACTGCCTGGTCCGACGAGCAGTACTTC. This chain connects TRBV7-9 to TRBJ2-7; D uncertain. CDR1 and CDR2 (germline): SEHNR, FQNEAQ (reference sequence). The CDR3 runs to 14 residues. The germline V and J ends were trimmed by 7 bases and 5 bases, with 18 bases remaining between them.

This clonotype was detected ten times or more. This chain's CDR3 is CASSFGQGDGEQYF. In DNA, the CDR3 is TGTGCCAGTAGTTTCGGACAGGGTGATGGCGAGCAGTACTTC. The gene calls are TRBV19 and TRBJ2-7; 8 bases map to TRBD1. Germline V gene lookup returns CDR1 LNHDA and CDR2 SQIVND (reference sequence). Germline trimming cut 5 bases from V and 6 bases from J; bases unmatched to any gene: 9. The CDR3 has 14 amino acids.

This clonotype was counted only a few times. V gene TRBV10-1 combines with J gene TRBJ2-3; TRBD2 matches at 9 bases. This CDR3 contains 14 residues. The germline gives CDR1 WNHNN, CDR2 SYGVQD (reference sequence). V shed 3 bases and J 13 bases; nucleotides not matched to a gene: 11. The CDR3: CASSERPAGGAEYF. The CDR3 nucleotides read TGCGCCAGCAGTGAACGTCCAGCGGGGGGTGCAGAGTATTTT.

This clonotype was counted many times. The genes are TRBV4-3 and TRBJ2-3; TRBD2 matches 7 bases. The CDR3 has 16 residues. From germline, CDR1 is LGHNA and CDR2 YSLEER. V lost 0 bases to trimming and J lost 2 bases; unmatched junction nucleotides: 5. This CDR3 is CASSQDRTSSTDTQYF. In DNA form, the CDR3 reads TGCGCCAGCAGCCAAGACCGGACTAGTTCCACAGATACGCAGTATTTT.

The J gene is TRBJ2-7, the V gene TRBV6-5; D uncertain. The CDR3 sequence is 13 residues long. Trimming took off 2 bases at V and 5 bases at J, with 10 bases between the two ends. The germline gives CDR1 MNHEY, CDR2 SVGAGI. CDR3: CASSYPSRHEQYF. CDR3 sequence (DNA): TGTGCCAGCAGTTACCCGAGCCGACACGAGCAGTACTTC.

Concerning this clonotype itself: A read error may explain this, as a much larger clone is one base away. The chain has TRBV6-2 or TRBV6-3 and TRBJ1-5; 7 nucleotides line up with TRBD1. This CDR3 has 18 amino acids. Germline values: CDR1 MNHEY, CDR2 SVGEGT. CDR3 in amino acids: CASSYSSGQVISNQPRHF. CDR3 bases: TGTGCCAGCAGTTACTCCTCCGGACAGGTTATTAGCAATCAGCCCCGGCATTTT.

In the case of this clonotype: Because it lacks the conserved phenylalanine or tryptophan at the end, this CDR3 is likely a read error. This chain connects TRBV2 to TRBJ1-1, with D maybe TRBD1 (6 bases). Germline V gene data show CDR1 as SNHLY and CDR2 as FYNNEI. This CDR3 is built from 13 residues. With 11 bases removed from V and 7 bases from J, the gap between germline ends came to 20 bases. CDR3 region: CAGGQGGRVEAFS. The CDR3 DNA is TGTGCCGGGGGCCAGGGAGGGAGGGTTGAAGCTTTCTCT.

Worth noting for this clonotype: Given a much more abundant clone one base away, this may be a read error. The chain has TRBV5-3 and TRBJ2-3; no definite D call. TRBV5-3 is labeled an ORF, and its function is uncertain. The CDR3 spans 13 residues. The CDR3 spells CASSLGNADAQYF. The CDR3 DNA follows: TGTGCCAGCAGCTTAGGCAACGCAGATGCGCAGTATTTT.

This clonotype has at least ten counts. V is TRBV6-6 and J is TRBJ1-2; D gene ambiguous. CDR1 and CDR2 from the germline V gene are MNHNY and SVGAGI (reference sequence). The CDR3 extends over 14 amino acids. With 7 bases removed from V and 0 bases from J, the gap between germline ends came to 12 bases. DNA for the CDR3: TGTGCCAGCATCCCGACTGAAACTAACTATGGCTACACCTTC. Protein: CASIPTETNYGYTF.

This clonotype was counted ten times or more. The chain joins TRBV20-1 to TRBJ1-5; tentative D call: TRBD1 (6 bases). CDR3 length: 13 amino acids. V lost 3 bases and J lost 3, with 9 bases in between. Germline V gene sequence: CDR1 DFQATT, CDR2 SNEGSKA (reference sequence). The CDR3 spells CSARTGPNQPQHF. CDR3 nucleotides: TGCAGTGCTAGGACAGGCCCCAATCAGCCCCAGCATTTT.

This clonotype has a single count. A much larger clone differs by one base, so this may be a read error. The chain couples TRBV27 to TRBJ2-3; the D gene could be TRBD1 or TRBD2 (6 bases each). Trimming cost V 1 base and J 8 bases, with 13 bases left between them. This CDR3 has 14 amino acids. Germline lookup yields CDR1 MNHEY and CDR2 SMNVEV (reference sequence). CDR3 residues: CASSLWGAPGTQYF. The CDR3 nucleotides read TGTGCCAGCAGTTTATGGGGGGCTCCAGGTACGCAGTATTTT.

This clonotype showed up just once. A much larger clone differs by one base, so this may be a read error. V usage is TRBV5-6 and J usage is TRBJ2-3; 8 bases align to TRBD1. V lost 4 bases, J lost 0 bases, and 10 bases stayed unmatched. Germline lookup yields CDR1 SGHDT and CDR2 YYEEEE. The CDR3 length is 17 residues. The CDR3 DNA is TGTGCCAGCAGCATCCGGGGCAGGGGGCGAAGCACAGATACGCAGTATTTT. Translation gives CASSIRGRGRSTDTQYF.

This clonotype showed up many times. This chain joins TRBV6-6 and TRBJ1-2; D is perhaps TRBD1 (5 bases). Trimming removed 2 bases from V and 7 bases from J, with 17 bases in between. The CDR3 has 15 amino acids. Per the germline V gene, CDR1 is MNHNY and CDR2 is SVGAGI (reference sequence). The CDR3 sequence: CASSYPLGPISGYTF. CDR3 DNA sequence: TGTGCCAGCAGTTACCCACTGGGACCCATCTCTGGCTACACCTTC.

Comment on this clonotype: This may stem from a read error, because a much larger clone lies one nucleotide away. This rearrangement joins TRBV6-5 to TRBJ2-1; 8 nucleotides agree with TRBD2. Unmatched junction bases numbered 14, after V lost 5 bases and J lost 5 bases. This CDR3 region has 17 residues. The germline CDR1 and CDR2 sequences are MNHEY and SVGAGI. The CDR3 loop is CASSPRTRLAGNNEQFF. The CDR3 DNA reads TGTGCCAGCAGTCCCCGAACCCGGTTAGCGGGGAACAATGAGCAGTTCTTC.

On this clonotype itself: A single base separates this from a much larger clone, so it may be a read error. The V gene is TRBV14, the J gene TRBJ1-3, with no clear D. Germline V lookup: CDR1 SGHDN, CDR2 FVKESK. The length of the CDR3 is 16 residues. The DNA for the CDR3 is TGTGCCAGCAGCCAAACTGGATGGGTCTCTGGAAACACCACATATTTT. Translated: CASSQTGWVSGNTTYF.